This TCR beta chain was identified during a study of T cell responses to AZD1222 COVID-19 vaccine. Findings and limits, study-wide: Every sample of the repertoires postdated the peak T cell response. White British donors predominated, females outnumbered males, and clonal diversity was possibly underestimated. Unmutated regions of variants are reportedly targeted by nearly half of spike-specific TCRs.

Per the germline V gene, CDR1 is MDHEN and CDR2 is SYDVKM. V gave up 6 bases and J gave up 4 bases, with 12 bases separating them. This CDR3 has 13 residues. This clone was seen more than once but under ten times. As yet, its antigen is unknown. The sample has other DNA sequences that encode this CDR3 too. Using immunoSEQ multiplex PCR, the repertoire was profiled, and TCRdb retains in-frame clones only, with some absent. The sample records 150,000 to 200,000 clones, about 90% being singletons. The chain couples TRBV28 to TRBJ1-2; D might be TRBD1 (5 bases). Sequenced here: peripheral blood, sampled on day 0 of AZD1222 vaccination. The source is an adult in good health. As DNA, the CDR3 is TGTGCCAGCAGGACCGGGACGGCCTATGGCTACACCTTC. Protein: CASRTGTAYGYTF.